This TCR beta chain was sequenced in a study of T cell repertoires in cytomegalovirus infection. Broader study findings: Across the ex vivo response, the dominant clonotypes were HLA-C-restricted CMV-specific TCR beta clonotypes.

TCRdb independently ran MiXCR on the reads; one entry per CDR3 protein. The sample comprises about 310,000 distinct CDR3 sequences, 20% to 25% of which are singletons, and 13% rests with the top ten. V was clipped by 4 bases and J by 10 bases; unmatched bases: 10. The germline CDR1 and CDR2 sequences are SGHTA and FQGNSA. The CDR3 totals 14 residues. This clonotype was seen ten or more times. The target antigen is unknown. The sequence derives from a human donor in good health (CMV status not recorded). Some clones in this sample may be carry-over from other donors' samples. This sequence joins TRBV7-2 and TRBJ2-1; TRBD1 matches 7 bases. Specimen: cultured PBMCs, collected from culture after CMV antigen stimulation. The CDR3 nucleotides are TGTGCCAGCAGCTCCCAGCCTACGGACAGGGAGCAGTTCTTC. Residues: CASSSQPTDREQFF.